The 9 T cell receptor beta chains below come from one sample, sequenced in a study of STAT5B mutations in CD4+ large granular lymphocyte leukemia. The method was immunoSEQ multiplex PCR; TCRdb's version includes in-frame clones alone and lacks a portion of them. The table records 30,000 to 40,000 clones, over 60% of them present only once. The sequenced sample was CD4+ T cells from blood buffy coats. The receptors were sampled from a human donor in good health.

This clone was observed once. The rearrangement links TRBV6-5 to TRBJ1-4; the D is unclear. V dropped 0 bases and J dropped 5 bases, with 10 bases sitting between them. The CDR3 spans 15 residues. Germline CDR1 MNHEY, CDR2 SVGAGI. For the CDR3, the DNA is TGTGCCAGCAGTTACTCGAGCGGGTTCAATGAAAAACTGTTTTTT. Translating it yields CASSYSSGFNEKLFF.

This clone was seen a handful of times. The chain employs TRBV27 and TRBJ2-7, with TRBD2 as a possible D gene (6 bases). V gave up 6 bases and J gave up 4 bases, with 10 bases separating them. Germline CDR1 reads MNHEY; CDR2 reads SMNVEV (reference sequence). This CDR3 has 12 amino acids. CDR3 nucleotide sequence: TGTGCCAGCAGCCGTGGAGGGTACGAGCAGTACTTC. Its translation: CASSRGGYEQYF.

V gene TRBV6-6 combines with J gene TRBJ1-4, with 7 bases that match TRBD1. Germline V gene data show CDR1 as MNHNY and CDR2 as SVGAGI (reference sequence). The CDR3 runs to 14 residues. V was pared by 7 bases and J by 2 bases, with 4 bases of the junction left unmatched. The CDR3 DNA reads TGTGCCAGCACCCCGGGACAGACTAATGAAAAACTGTTTTTT. It codes for CASTPGQTNEKLFF.

The chain uses TRBV6-4 and TRBJ2-1; D ambiguous. Germline V gene data show CDR1 as MRHNA and CDR2 as SNTAGT. V lost 0 bases and J lost 9, with 15 bases in between. The CDR3 length is 15 residues. CDR3 sequence (DNA): TGTGCCAGCAGTGACTCCTGGGTAGCTCGGGCTGAGCAGTTCTTC. Its translation: CASSDSWVARAEQFF.

This chain connects TRBV5-1 to TRBJ1-2; D not certain. The germline V gene encodes CDR1 SGHRS and CDR2 YFSETQ. The V end was cut by 4 bases, the J end by 2 bases, with 9 bases between. The CDR3 loop spans 13 amino acids. CDR3 sequence: CASSGPVNYGYTF. The CDR3 DNA is TGCGCCAGCAGCGGTCCGGTAAACTATGGCTACACCTTC.

V and J are TRBV7-2 and TRBJ2-3, with D possibly being TRBD1 (5 bases). This CDR3 is 15 amino acids long. Germline assignment: CDR1 SGHTA and CDR2 FQGNSA. V was clipped by 7 bases and J by 4 bases, with 18 bases between them. The CDR3 DNA sequence: TGTGCCAGCACTCATAGTGCAGGGTCGGCAGATACGCAGTATTTT. This sequence encodes CASTHSAGSADTQYF.

CDR3 bases: TGTGCCAGCAGCCGCATTTTGGGGAGCGGCTACACCTTC. Translation: CASSRILGSGYTF. The chain combines TRBV25-1 with TRBJ1-2; D not resolved. Germline CDR1 MGHDK, CDR2 SYGVNS. With 6 bases removed from V and 8 bases from J, the gap between germline ends came to 16 bases. The CDR3 sequence is 13 residues long.

This rearrangement joins TRBV19 to TRBJ2-3, with D perhaps matching TRBD1 (6 bases). There are 14 residues in the CDR3. Trimming pared 4 bases from V and 1 base from J, leaving 9 bases between. Per the germline V gene, CDR1 is LNHDA and CDR2 is SQIVND (reference sequence). Here the CDR3 DNA reads TGTGCCAGTAGTACGGACAGCCGCACAGATACGCAGTATTTT. Translated, it gives CASSTDSRTDTQYF.

This clone was found a few times. The chain has TRBV6-1 and TRBJ2-7, with 12 bases aligning to TRBD2. The CDR3 totals 15 residues. Trimming removed 4 bases from V and 4 bases from J; junction bases left unmatched: 5. CDR1 is MNHNS, CDR2 SASEGT, per germline. The DNA for the CDR3 is TGTGCCAGCAGTGCCTCAACTAGCGGGAGGTACGAGCAGTACTTC. Residues: CASSASTSGRYEQYF.